This T cell receptor beta chain comes out of a study of shared clonotypes between healthy human individuals. Whole-study results and caveats: The four-donor shared clonotypes exceeded non-shared clonotypes in generation probability, with non-shared ones scoring lower.

Remarks on this clone: What it recognizes is unknown.

In germline, CDR1 is SQVTM, CDR2 ANQGSEA. The CDR3 is 13 amino acids. V shed 6 bases and J 1 base; nucleotides not matched to a gene: 6. As originally analysed: ImmunoSEQ sequences covered only the junction and lacked quality scores; filtering therefore differed. Libraries were prepared by immunoSEQ multiplex PCR; TCRdb keeps only in-frame clonotypes and omits some of them. V, J and clone size are those of that table, while D and trimming were read from the DNA. The sample yields just over 2,000,000 clones, roughly 94% seen once. J is TRBJ2-7 and V is TRBV29-1; 7 bases match TRBD1. Sequenced material: naive CD4+ T cells sorted from blood. As to subset: CD45RA+ positively selected. The receptor's source is a man between 18 and 29 years old in good health. DNA for the CDR3: TGCAGCGTCATGGACAGGTTTTCCTACGAGCAGTACTTC. This translates into CSVMDRFSYEQYF.